Described below is a single T cell receptor (beta chain) sequence and its context. Antigen specificity is unknown. This specimen belongs to a study of cytomegalovirus exposure and HLA in healthy donors. Study conclusions and caveats: Researchers reported from a later analysis that most CMV-associated TCR beta chains appeared HLA-restricted.

The PCR contained 60 Vbeta and 13 Jbeta primers. Measured with immunoSEQ multiplex PCR; TCRdb has only the in-frame clones, and not every one. The repertoire includes 150,000 to 250,000 clones, 82% of them detected once, and roughly 0.098% sits in the top ten. The V and J ends lost 3 bases and 7 bases respectively, with 21 bases between them. Germline assignment: CDR1 MNHEY and CDR2 SVGAGI. The CDR3 covers 16 residues. V is TRBV6-5 and J is TRBJ2-5; the D gene is possibly TRBD1 (6 bases). This TCR came from a boy aged 2 to 9 in good health and CMV-seronegative. The sequenced material came from PBMCs. The CDR3 nucleotides read TGTGCCAGCAGTTATGCCCGGACAGCCGCCCATGGGACCCAGTACTTC. This sequence encodes CASSYARTAAHGTQYF.